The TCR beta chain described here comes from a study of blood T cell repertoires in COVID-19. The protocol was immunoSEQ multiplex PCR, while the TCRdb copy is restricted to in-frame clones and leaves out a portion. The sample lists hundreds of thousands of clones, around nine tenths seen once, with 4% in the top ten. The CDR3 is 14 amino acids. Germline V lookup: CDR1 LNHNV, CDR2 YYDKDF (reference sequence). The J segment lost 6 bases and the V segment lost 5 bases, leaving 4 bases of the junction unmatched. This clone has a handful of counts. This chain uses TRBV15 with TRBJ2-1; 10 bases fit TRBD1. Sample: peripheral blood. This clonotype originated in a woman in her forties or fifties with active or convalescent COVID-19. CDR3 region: CATSGQGVTNEQFF. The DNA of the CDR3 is TGTGCCACCAGCGGACAGGGGGTAACCAATGAGCAGTTCTTC.